Shown below are 19 T cell receptor beta chains from a single sample sequenced in a study of PD-1 blockade in classical Hodgkin lymphoma. Assay: immunoSEQ multiplex PCR; the TCRdb copy retains only in-frame clones and omits some. The sample records some 7,000 clones, roughly 70% being singletons. Time point indicated: cycle 4 day 1 (C4D1), after more than five weeks of nivolumab. With no exception, relapse followed autologous stem cell transplantation in all patients, and brentuximab vedotin exposure varied. This material consisted of peripheral blood mononuclear cells (PBMCs), taken before the fourth cycle of nivolumab. All receptors derive from a human donor with classical Hodgkin lymphoma.

This rearrangement joins TRBV5-4 to TRBJ2-2; D gene ambiguous. This CDR3 contains 14 residues. Germline CDR1 is SGHNT and CDR2 is YYREEE (reference sequence). V was shortened by 5 bases and J by 2 bases, with 10 bases between the two germline ends. In DNA form, the CDR3 reads TGTGCCAGCAGGGTCGGCAGAAACACCGGGGAGCTGTTTTTT. Translating gives CASRVGRNTGELFF. Full variable domain (remainder filled in from reference TRBV5-4 and TRBJ2-2): ETGVTQSPTHLIKTRGQQVTLRCSSQSGHNTVSWYQQALGQGPQFIFQYYREEENGRGNFPPRFSGLQFPNYSSELNVNALELDDSALYLCASRVGRNTGELFFGEGSRLTVL.

This clone has a handful of counts. This chain uses TRBV28 with TRBJ1-5; 9 nucleotides align to TRBD1. Germline CDR1 MDHEN, CDR2 SYDVKM. The CDR3 is 15 residues long. The junction had 6 bases not matched to a gene; V was cut back by 2 bases and J by 7 bases. CDR3 protein: CASSLRGTGHQPQHF. The CDR3 DNA reads TGTGCCAGCAGTTTACGTGGGACAGGGCACCAGCCCCAGCATTTT.

The chain is built from TRBV9 and TRBJ2-3; 10 bases fit TRBD2. This CDR3 region has 15 residues. V dropped 1 base and J dropped 3; count of bases not matched to a gene: 2. From germline, CDR1 is SGDLS and CDR2 YYNGEE. CDR3: CASSVSGRVTDTQYF. CDR3 nucleotide sequence: TGTGCCAGCAGCGTAAGCGGGAGGGTAACAGATACGCAGTATTTT. The full variable domain, in which reference TRBV9 and TRBJ2-3 provide the parts outside the CDR3, is DSGVTQTPKHLITATGQRVTLRCSPRSGDLSVYWYQQSLDQGLQFLIQYYNGEERAKGNILERFSAQQFPDLHSELNLSSLELGDSALYFCASSVSGRVTDTQYFGPGTRLTVL.

This chain connects TRBV11-3 to TRBJ2-7; unclear D gene. The CDR3 runs 13 residues. Germline V gene data show CDR1 as SGHNT and CDR2 as YENEEA. Trimming left V 1 base short and J 2 bases short, with 6 bases between. The CDR3 DNA reads TGTGCCAGCAGCTTAGCCACTACCTACGAGCAGTACTTC. It codes for CASSLATTYEQYF.

This clone was seen only once. This rearrangement joins TRBV7-2 to TRBJ2-3; the match to TRBD2 covers 10 bases. Germline assignment: CDR1 SGHTA and CDR2 FQGNSA. V was pared by 6 bases and J by 6 bases, with 9 bases of the junction left unmatched. The CDR3 is 15 residues long. This CDR3 reads CASSPGLASWDTQYF. CDR3 in DNA: TGTGCCAGCAGTCCGGGACTAGCGAGTTGGGATACGCAGTATTTT.

CDR3 nucleotide sequence: TGTGCCAGCAGCGTAGTGGGAGGGAGCGGTCAGGATACGCAGTATTTT. It encodes CASSVVGGSGQDTQYF. The rearrangement uses TRBV9 and TRBJ2-3; TRBD2 agrees at 7 bases. Germline V gene lookup returns CDR1 SGDLS and CDR2 YYNGEE. Germline trimming cut 0 bases from V and 6 bases from J; bases unmatched to any gene: 10. The CDR3 consists of 16 residues.

The chain uses TRBV11-1 and TRBJ1-1; D gene ambiguous. Looked up from germline, CDR1 is SGHAT and CDR2 is FQDESV (reference sequence). The CDR3 consists of 16 residues. V was trimmed by 5 bases and J by 1 base, leaving 17 bases between them. CDR3 in amino acids: CASSLGHSLKNTEAFF. CDR3 DNA: TGTGCCAGCAGCCTAGGGCACAGCTTAAAGAACACTGAAGCTTTCTTT.

This clone showed up just a few times. The rearrangement uses TRBV29-1 and TRBJ2-4, with D perhaps assigned TRBD1 or TRBD2 (5 bases each). The CDR3 has 16 residues. Germline assignment: CDR1 SQVTM and CDR2 ANQGSEA. The V end was cut by 6 bases, the J end by 7 bases, with 25 bases between. This chain's CDR3 is CSVETSGSGVGNIQYF. CDR3 in DNA: TGCAGCGTAGAAACTTCAGGGAGTGGCGTAGGGAACATTCAGTACTTC.

V usage is TRBV7-6 and J usage is TRBJ2-1, with 10 bases identical to TRBD2. V was pared by 4 bases and J by 4 bases, with 10 bases of the junction left unmatched. The CDR3 consists of 17 residues. Per the germline V gene, CDR1 is SGHVS and CDR2 is FNYEAQ. The chain's CDR3 is CASSSPLAGERYNEQFF. The DNA of the CDR3 is TGTGCCAGCAGCTCCCCCCTAGCGGGAGAGAGGTACAATGAGCAGTTCTTC.

This clone was detected only once. The rearrangement joins TRBV19 to TRBJ2-5; 8 bases agree with TRBD1. The CDR3 length is 16 residues. V dropped 1 base and J dropped 4; count of bases not matched to a gene: 8. Germline values: CDR1 LNHDA, CDR2 SQIVND (reference sequence). Here the CDR3 DNA reads TGTGCCAGTAGTATAGCCACCGGGACAGGCGGAGAGACCCAGTACTTC. Its translation is CASSIATGTGGETQYF.

This clone was counted a few times. CDR3 residues: CASSSRGLKREQYF. CDR3 sequence (DNA): TGTGCCAGCAGCTCAAGGGGACTGAAGAGGGAGCAGTACTTC. This chain joins TRBV11-2 and TRBJ2-7; D perhaps matches TRBD2 (6 bases). V was trimmed by 4 bases and J by 7 bases, leaving 17 bases between them. There are 14 residues in the CDR3. Germline CDR1 and CDR2: SGHAT and FQNNGV.

The chain joins TRBV5-6 to TRBJ2-5; 10 bases are a match to TRBD2. This CDR3 region has 15 residues. Germline values: CDR1 SGHDT, CDR2 YYEEEE. The V gene end was trimmed by 1 base and the J gene end by 4 bases; junction bases not matched to a gene: 4. CDR3 coding DNA: TGTGCCAGCAGCTTGTTAGCGGGAGGTCGAGAGACCCAGTACTTC. Its protein is CASSLLAGGRETQYF.

This clone was counted a few times. The CDR3 coding sequence is TGTGCCAGCAGCTCGACAGGGGGAAAGACCCAGTACTTC. Its protein product is CASSSTGGKTQYF. The V and J genes are TRBV7-2 and TRBJ2-5; the match to TRBD1 covers 9 bases. Looked up from germline, CDR1 is SGHTA and CDR2 is FQGNSA. CDR3 size: 13 residues. The trim removed 4 bases at V and 6 bases at J, leaving 3 bases unmatched.

This clone was seen once. The rearrangement joins TRBV4-3 to TRBJ1-6; the D is unclear. The CDR3 totals 14 residues. Trimming cost V 1 base and J 12 bases, with 13 bases left between them. CDR1 is LGHNA, CDR2 YSLEER, per germline. The CDR3 DNA reads TGCGCCAGCAGCCAAGTTCAGTCGGCTTTACCCCTCCACTTT. This encodes CASSQVQSALPLHF.

This clone is deemed medium-sized. This sequence joins TRBV6-5 and TRBJ1-2; D may be TRBD1 (6 bases). The V end was cut by 3 bases, the J end by 8 bases, with 22 bases between. The CDR3 loop spans 16 amino acids. Germline CDR1 reads MNHEY; CDR2 reads SVGAGI. Written as DNA, the CDR3 is TGTGCCAGCAGTTATGGTTCGATCCGGGACACCGAGGGCTACACCTTC. Translation gives CASSYGSIRDTEGYTF.

The V gene is TRBV15, the J gene TRBJ2-7, with 7 bases fitting TRBD1. The CDR3 consists of 15 residues. Germline CDR1 LNHNV, CDR2 YYDKDF (reference sequence). Germline trimming cut 1 base from V and 6 bases from J; bases unmatched to any gene: 9. The CDR3, as DNA: TGTGCCACCAGCAGAGCGACAGGGAAGACGGTCGAGCAGTACTTC. Protein sequence: CATSRATGKTVEQYF.

This chain connects TRBV23-1 to TRBJ1-1, with TRBD1 identical over 7 bases. TRBV23-1 is assigned to the ORF class and has an uncertain function. The CDR3 consists of 17 residues. The trim removed 3 bases at V and 0 bases at J, leaving 10 bases unmatched. CDR3 sequence: CASSQWGQRGMNTEAFF. The CDR3 DNA reads TGCGCCAGCAGTCAGTGGGGACAGAGGGGGATGAACACTGAAGCTTTCTTT.

Judged by abundance, this clone is large. The gene calls are TRBV18 and TRBJ2-1; D not resolved. The ends were cut back, 2 bases at V and 9 bases at J, with 14 bases in the middle. Germline-derived CDR1 and CDR2 are KGHSH and LQKENI. The CDR3 has 14 amino acids. The CDR3 loop reads CASSPGNRVGEQFF. CDR3 in DNA: TGTGCCAGCTCACCAGGGAATCGGGTCGGTGAGCAGTTCTTC.

The chain recombines TRBV6-5 with TRBJ1-2, with TRBD1 matching 8 bases. Germline V gene sequence: CDR1 MNHEY, CDR2 SVGAGI. This CDR3 has 14 residues. V shed 8 bases and J 0 bases; nucleotides not matched to a gene: 5. CDR3 in DNA: TGTGCCAGCGGGGGACAGGCGTCTAACTATGGCTACACCTTC. This sequence encodes CASGGQASNYGYTF.